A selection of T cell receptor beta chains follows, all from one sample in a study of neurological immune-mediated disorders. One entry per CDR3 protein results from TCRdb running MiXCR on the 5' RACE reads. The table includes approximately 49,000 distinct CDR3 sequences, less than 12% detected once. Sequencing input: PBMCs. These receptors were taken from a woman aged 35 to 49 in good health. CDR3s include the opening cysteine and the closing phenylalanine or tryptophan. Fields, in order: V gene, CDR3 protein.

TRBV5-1	CASSLEAGRTETQYF
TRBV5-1	CASSVMPGGSYEQYF
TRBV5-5	CASSLTVRGEQFF
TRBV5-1	CASSRLASGGATDTQYF
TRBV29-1	CSVETGTGAFF
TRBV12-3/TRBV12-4	CASSLWGGRETQYF
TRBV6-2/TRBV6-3	CASSSTGQHEQYF
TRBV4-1	CAAEPGRGSGSYNSPLHF
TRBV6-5	CASTVTGGGGYNEQFF
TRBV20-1	CSAYTYGYTF
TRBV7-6	CASSPTRTATNYGYTF
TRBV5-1	CASSLMDSSNQPQHF
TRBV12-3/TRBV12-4	CASSLAGHRLPALAKNIQYF
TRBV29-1	CSVEVETGYTGELFF
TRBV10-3	CAISDSSGANVLTF
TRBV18	CASSYPSSYNEQFF
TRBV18	CASSSLGSEGAYEQYF
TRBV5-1	CASSLGDLGREAEAFF
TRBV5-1	CASSSQGDGNYGYTF
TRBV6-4	CASSAALAGNTGELFF
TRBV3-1	CASSQLQGDEAFF
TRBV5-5	CASSLGKLNEKLFF
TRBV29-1	CSVGTGASTDTQYF
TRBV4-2	CASRPTGTGTYEQYF
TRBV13	CASTPRAGENNEQFF
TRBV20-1	CSAGRTAREKLFF
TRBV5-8	CASSLGQGSSTEAFF
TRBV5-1	CASSPQGGDEQYF
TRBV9	CASSVVPTNEKLFF
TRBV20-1	CSDRRGETQYF